These T cell receptor beta chains were read from a single sample in a study of shared clonotypes between healthy human individuals. Only in-frame clones appear in the TCRdb table, and some are missing; sequencing was by immunoSEQ multiplex PCR. The profile covers under 2,500,000 clones, with under 97% appearing a single time and around 0.13% taken by the ten largest. The sequenced material came from naive CD4+ T cells sorted from blood. These receptors all stem from a man aged 18 to 30 in good health. Each CDR3 is given with its conserved first and last residue. A D gene is named only where the DNA matches it firmly. Some rows mark clone size as missing; the rest say once, few, many or name a class of expanded clone.

>TRBJ1-4|once|.|TRBV18
CASSPQGQGMGLMKELFF
TGTGCCAGCTCACCACAGGGGCAGGGCATGGGGCTAATGAAGGAACTGTTTTTT
>TRBJ2-3|.|.|TRBV5-1
CASSLLSLSTDTQYF
TGCGCCAGCAGCTTGTTATCACTGAGCACAGATACGCAGTATTTT
>TRBJ2-2|.|.|TRBV18
CASSLNTGELFF
TGTGCCAGCTCGCTCAACACCGGGGAGCTGTTTTTT
>TRBJ1-5|.|.|TRBV5-6
CASSHDSVDQPQHF
TGTGCCAGCAGCCACGACAGCGTAGATCAGCCCCAGCATTTT
>TRBJ1-1|.|.|TRBV2
CASSEAEEWNTEAFF
TGTGCCAGCAGTGAAGCGGAAGAGTGGAACACTGAAGCTTTCTTT
>TRBJ2-1|.|TRBD2|TRBV27
CATYLTSGRKDEQFF
TGTGCCACCTATCTGACTAGCGGGAGGAAGGATGAGCAGTTCTTC
>TRBJ2-7|once|TRBD1|TRBV27
CASIRQGGNDYEQYF
TGTGCCAGCATTAGACAGGGGGGAAATGACTACGAGCAGTACTTC
>TRBJ2-3|.|.|TRBV14
CASSLQALGGTQYF
TGTGCCAGCAGCCTCCAAGCCCTGGGTGGTACGCAGTATTTT
>TRBJ1-1|once|.|TRBV5-5
CASSLGQGMNTEAFF
TGTGCCAGCAGCTTGGGTCAGGGCATGAACACTGAAGCTTTCTTT
>TRBJ1-1|.|.|TRBV28
CASSPGTPNTEAFF
TGTGCCAGCAGTCCCGGGACCCCGAACACTGAAGCTTTCTTT
>TRBJ2-1|.|.|TRBV4-3
CASSPIRQGTEQFF
TGCGCCAGCAGCCCAATCAGACAAGGGACTGAGCAGTTCTTC
>TRBJ1-2|.|TRBD1|TRBV19
CASSMDRGRSRGYTF
TGTGCCAGTAGTATGGACAGGGGGCGATCCCGTGGCTACACCTTC
>TRBJ1-3|.|.|TRBV2
CASSVAGAGNTIYF
TGTGCCAGCAGTGTAGCAGGGGCTGGAAACACCATATATTTT
>TRBJ1-2|once|TRBD1|TRBV5-1
CASSTGQGAVDYGYTF
TGCGCCAGCAGCACGGGACAGGGGGCAGTGGACTATGGCTACACCTTC
>TRBJ2-7|.|.|TRBV5-8
CASSFLNRPPYEQYF
TGTGCCAGCAGCTTTTTGAACAGGCCCCCCTACGAGCAGTACTTC
>TRBJ1-1|.|.|TRBV20-1
CSARQFTEAFF
TGCAGTGCTAGACAGTTCACTGAAGCTTTCTTT
>TRBJ2-6|.|.|TRBV9
CASSVAGAGANVLTF
TGTGCCAGCAGCGTGGCAGGGGCTGGGGCCAACGTCCTGACTTTC
>TRBJ1-1|.|TRBD1|TRBV6-6
CASSYWVDRAPEAFF
TGTGCCAGCAGTTACTGGGTGGACAGGGCCCCTGAAGCTTTCTTT
>TRBJ1-3|.|TRBD1|TRBV7-6
CASSRDRETGNTIYF
TGTGCCAGCAGCCGCGACAGGGAGACTGGAAACACCATATATTTT
>TRBJ2-3|.|.|TRBV7-9
CASSLGPEAGTDTQYF
TGTGCCAGCAGCTTAGGACCTGAAGCCGGCACAGATACGCAGTATTTT
>TRBJ2-7|.|TRBD2|TRBV5-6
CASSLQTSVPYEQYF
TGTGCCAGCAGCTTGCAGACTAGCGTCCCCTACGAGCAGTACTTC
>TRBJ2-6|.|.|TRBV27
CASSLQLSGANVLTF
TGTGCCAGCAGTTTACAGCTATCTGGGGCCAACGTCCTGACTTTC
>TRBJ2-7|.|TRBD2|TRBV5-4
CASSSRDYNFYEQYF
TGTGCCAGCAGCTCCCGGGACTATAACTTCTACGAGCAGTACTTC
>TRBJ2-1|.|.|TRBV6-5
CASSRSSGNEQFF
TGTGCCAGCAGTAGATCCAGTGGCAATGAGCAGTTCTTC
>TRBJ2-3|.|.|TRBV5-4
CASRAGLTDTQYF
TGTGCGAGTAGGGCGGGGCTCACAGATACGCAGTATTTT
>TRBJ1-2|.|.|TRBV18
CASSPPVGGNGYTF
TGTGCCAGCTCACCACCGGTCGGGGGCAATGGCTACACCTTC
>TRBJ2-7|.|TRBD2|TRBV10-3
CAISGSQTSPGSYEQYF
TGTGCCATCAGTGGATCCCAGACTAGCCCGGGCTCCTACGAGCAGTACTTC
>TRBJ2-7|.|TRBD2|TRBV18
CASSPGGGRRGYEQYF
TGTGCCAGCTCACCCGGGGGGGGACGACGAGGGTACGAGCAGTACTTC
>TRBJ2-1|.|TRBD2|TRBV6-5
CASSFTSGLAAEQFF
TGTGCCAGCAGTTTTACTAGCGGGTTGGCCGCAGAGCAGTTCTTC
>TRBJ2-6|.|.|TRBV18
CASSPRETGANVLTF
TGTGCCAGCTCACCAAGGGAAACTGGGGCCAACGTCCTGACTTTC
>TRBJ1-4|.|.|TRBV15
CATSREGVGDEKLFF
TGTGCCACCAGCAGAGAGGGGGTAGGGGATGAAAAACTGTTTTTT
>TRBJ2-7|once|.|TRBV11-2
CASSLSGGNPYEQYF
TGTGCCAGCAGCTTAAGTGGAGGGAACCCCTACGAGCAGTACTTC
>TRBJ2-7|.|TRBD1|TRBV23-1
CASSTPHGTENREQYF
TGCGCCAGCAGTACACCTCATGGGACAGAGAACCGCGAGCAGTACTTC
>TRBJ1-2|.|.|TRBV9
CARPTSRGGNYGYTF
TGTGCCAGACCAACCTCCAGGGGCGGTAACTATGGCTACACCTTC
>TRBJ1-4|.|TRBD1|TRBV28
CASTTPGGRGREKLFF
TGTGCCAGCACCACTCCGGGGGGTAGGGGGCGCGAAAAACTGTTTTTT
>TRBJ2-1|.|TRBD2|TRBV7-7
CASSLDRGGDEQFF
TGTGCTAGCAGCTTGGATCGTGGGGGGGATGAGCAGTTCTTC
>TRBJ2-1|.|.|TRBV6-1
CASSDLRTPNNEQFF
TGTGCCAGCAGTGACCTAAGGACACCGAACAATGAGCAGTTCTTC
>TRBJ2-7|few|.|TRBV4-1
CASSQEGIYEQYF
TGCGCCAGCAGCCAAGAGGGGATCTACGAGCAGTACTTC
>TRBJ1-4|.|.|TRBV7-2
CASSPPWETFF
TGTGCCAGCAGCCCCCCTTGGGAGACCTTTTTT
>TRBJ1-1|.|.|TRBV6-1
CASSGREASTEAFF
TGTGCCAGCTCGGGGCGGGAGGCGAGCACTGAAGCTTTCTTT
>TRBJ2-3|.|.|TRBV7-9
CASSSHRLPTDTQYF
TGTGCCAGCAGCTCACACAGGCTACCAACAGATACGCAGTATTTT
>TRBJ2-7|.|TRBD2|TRBV5-5
CASIDWLLAGADEQYF
TGTGCCAGCATCGATTGGTTACTAGCGGGAGCTGACGAGCAGTACTTC
>TRBJ2-7|.|TRBD1|TRBV5-1
CASSWAGGTNYEQYF
TGCGCCAGCAGCTGGGCAGGGGGCACAAACTACGAGCAGTACTTC
>TRBJ2-7|.|.|TRBV12-2
CASRSLSSGTKEPYEQYF
TGTGCAAGTCGCTCGCTCAGTAGCGGGACAAAAGAACCCTACGAGCAGTACTTC
>TRBJ1-2|once|.|TRBV28
CASRGQLYGYTF
TGTGCCAGCAGAGGACAGCTCTATGGCTACACCTTC
>TRBJ2-7|once|TRBD1|TRBV27
CASSSDRGGTYEQYF
TGTGCCAGCAGTTCGGACAGGGGAGGAACCTACGAGCAGTACTTC
>TRBJ2-7|few|.|TRBV6-1
CASSERDRDTGQYF
TGTGCCAGCAGTGAACGGGACCGGGACACAGGGCAGTACTTC
>TRBJ2-7|.|TRBD2|TRBV9
CASSVVGLAGGEQYF
TGTGCCAGCAGCGTAGTGGGACTAGCGGGAGGCGAGCAGTACTTC
>TRBJ1-2|.|.|TRBV30
CAWSNVGPYGYTF
TGTGCCTGGAGTAACGTGGGTCCCTATGGCTACACCTTC
>TRBJ2-1|.|TRBD2|TRBV11-2
CASSLASGNYNEQFF
TGTGCCAGCAGCTTAGCTAGCGGGAACTACAATGAGCAGTTCTTC
>TRBJ1-1|once|.|TRBV4-3
CASSQVGGVNTEAFF
TGCGCCAGCAGCCAAGTAGGGGGGGTGAACACTGAAGCTTTCTTT
>TRBJ1-3|.|TRBD1|TRBV2
CASSGTARANTIYF
TGTGCCAGCAGCGGGACAGCGCGGGCCAACACCATATATTTT
>TRBJ1-6|.|.|TRBV6-5
CASSYSGGSKNSPLHF
TGTGCCAGCAGTTACTCTGGGGGGTCGAAGAATTCACCCCTCCACTTT
>TRBJ2-7|.|TRBD2|TRBV7-2
CASSTTTSGSDEQYF
TGTGCCAGCAGCACTACGACTAGCGGGAGCGACGAGCAGTACTTC
>TRBJ2-2|few|.|TRBV11-2
CASSYLAANTGELFF
TGTGCCAGCAGCTATCTTGCCGCGAACACCGGGGAGCTGTTTTTT
>TRBJ2-1|.|.|TRBV11-2
CASSFGLNYNEQFF
TGTGCCAGCAGCTTCGGATTGAACTACAATGAGCAGTTCTTC
>TRBJ1-6|once|.|TRBV7-3
CASSAGYNSPLHF
TGTGCCAGCTCTGCAGGGTATAATTCACCCCTCCACTTT
>TRBJ1-1|.|.|TRBV7-9
CASSLDGGSHTEAFF
TGTGCCAGCAGCTTAGATGGGGGCTCGCACACTGAAGCTTTCTTT
>TRBJ2-2|.|.|TRBV2
CASSVPGELFF
TGTGCCAGCAGTGTTCCCGGGGAGCTGTTTTTT
>TRBJ1-5|.|.|TRBV27
CASPQATNQPQHF
TGTGCCAGCCCACAGGCTACTAATCAGCCCCAGCATTTT